This record concerns one T cell receptor beta chain sequence. The sample belongs to a study of blood T cell repertoires in COVID-19. Profiling relied on immunoSEQ multiplex PCR, and the TCRdb table lists in-frame clones only, not all of them. The profile covers fewer than 200,000 clones, with 60% to 85% appearing a single time and less than 9.5% taken by the ten largest. This CDR3 is built from 11 residues. Per the germline V gene, CDR1 is DFQATT and CDR2 is SNEGSKA (reference sequence). The germline V and J ends were trimmed by 3 bases and 7 bases, with 9 bases remaining between them. The sample taken for sequencing was peripheral blood. The chain is built from TRBV20-1 and TRBJ1-2; D is undetermined. The sequence was obtained from a man aged 55 to 70 with acute or convalescent COVID-19. Here the CDR3 DNA reads TGCAGTGCTAGGACTTTGCGTGGCTACACCTTC. This translates into CSARTLRGYTF.